A single sample gave rise to the 22 T cell receptor beta chains below, sequenced in a study of technical replicates of blood from a few donors. Sequenced by immunoSEQ multiplex PCR; TCRdb stores in-frame clones only, minus some. The repertoire holds over 70,000 clones, roughly 90% seen once, with around 0.41% in the top ten. The sequenced sample consisted of T cells isolated from PBMCs. These receptors were obtained from a human donor in good health.

The V call is TRBV2, the J call TRBJ1-1, with D maybe TRBD1 (6 bases). The V and J ends lost 6 bases and 1 base respectively, with 15 bases between them. CDR1 is SNHLY and CDR2 is FYNNEI in the germline V gene. The length of the CDR3 is 15 residues. This CDR3 is CASRAWDTQNTEAFF. DNA for the CDR3: TGTGCCAGCAGAGCTTGGGACACTCAGAACACTGAAGCTTTCTTT.

This chain links TRBV10-1 with TRBJ2-1, with D perhaps TRBD1 (6 bases). This CDR3 is 15 amino acids long. The V end was cut by 2 bases, the J end by 3 bases, with 11 bases between. Germline V gene lookup returns CDR1 WNHNN and CDR2 SYGVQD (reference sequence). The CDR3 DNA reads TGCGCCAGCAGTGAGCCTTCCAGGGGCTACAATGAGCAGTTCTTC. Protein sequence: CASSEPSRGYNEQFF.

The chain joins TRBV19 to TRBJ1-1, with D unresolved. The CDR3 loop spans 12 amino acids. V dropped 5 bases and J dropped 7 bases, with 11 bases sitting between them. CDR1 LNHDA and CDR2 SQIVND come from the germline V gene (reference sequence). CDR3 sequence reads: CASSPPTGEAFF. The DNA of the CDR3 is TGTGCCAGTAGTCCCCCTACCGGTGAAGCTTTCTTT.

This chain links TRBV10-3 with TRBJ1-1, with D unclear. The V gene's germline CDR1 is ENHRY and CDR2 SYGVKD. The V and J ends lost 1 base and 1 base respectively, with 7 bases between them. The CDR3 has 14 amino acids. CDR3 DNA sequence: TGTGCCATCAGTGAGTTAAGAGGGAACACTGAAGCTTTCTTT. Protein product: CAISELRGNTEAFF.

The gene calls are TRBV7-6 and TRBJ2-3, with 8 positions matching TRBD2. After removal of 6 bases from V and 4 bases from J, the junction contained 9 bases not matched to a gene. This CDR3 comprises 15 residues. Germline lookup yields CDR1 SGHVS and CDR2 FNYEAQ. For the CDR3, the DNA is TGTGCCAGCAGTAGGACTAGCTATCCTGCAGATACGCAGTATTTT. It specifies CASSRTSYPADTQYF.

V usage is TRBV7-9 and J usage is TRBJ1-1, with TRBD1 identical over 7 bases. Germline V gene lookup returns CDR1 SEHNR and CDR2 FQNEAQ (reference sequence). Losses at the gene ends were 5 bases for V and 0 bases for J; bases not matched to a gene: 6. The CDR3 extends over 15 amino acids. This CDR3 is CASSPWTGLNTEAFF. The CDR3 DNA follows: TGTGCCAGCAGCCCCTGGACAGGCTTGAACACTGAAGCTTTCTTT.

This chain uses TRBV6-1 with TRBJ2-7, with 8 bases matching TRBD1. The CDR3 is 14 residues long. The germline V gene encodes CDR1 MNHNS and CDR2 SASEGT. V lost 5 bases to trimming and J lost 0 bases; unmatched junction nucleotides: 3. The CDR3 region is CASSRTGSSYEQYF. In DNA, the CDR3 is TGTGCCAGCAGTCGGACAGGGAGCTCCTACGAGCAGTACTTC.

The genes are TRBV19 and TRBJ1-1; D possibly corresponds to TRBD1 (6 bases). This CDR3 comprises 15 residues. Germline V gene lookup returns CDR1 LNHDA and CDR2 SQIVND (reference sequence). Trimming pared 6 bases from V and 0 bases from J, leaving 14 bases between. CDR3 nucleotides: TGTGCCAGTAGAGTCAGGGGAAACATGAACACTGAAGCTTTCTTT. Encoded protein: CASRVRGNMNTEAFF.

This chain connects TRBV30 to TRBJ2-3; 7 positions agree with TRBD2. CDR1 and CDR2 (germline): GTSNPN, SVGIG (reference sequence). J lost 1 base, V lost 2 bases, and 0 bases had no gene match. The CDR3 covers 13 residues. The CDR3 here is CAWSSGGTDTQYF. CDR3 DNA sequence: TGTGCCTGGAGTAGCGGGGGCACAGATACGCAGTATTTT.

The rearrangement joins TRBV5-1 to TRBJ2-7, with 11 bases identical to TRBD2. V shed 5 bases, J shed 2 bases, and the junction held 9 bases outside the gene matches. The CDR3 is made up of 16 amino acids. CDR1 is SGHRS and CDR2 is YFSETQ in the germline V gene. This CDR3 is CASRPLSGREAYEQYF. The CDR3 bases are TGCGCCAGCAGACCCCTTAGCGGGAGGGAAGCCTACGAGCAGTACTTC.

The gene calls are TRBV30 and TRBJ1-1, with D perhaps TRBD1 (6 bases). Germline V lookup: CDR1 GTSNPN, CDR2 SVGIG (reference sequence). This CDR3 is 13 amino acids long. V was trimmed by 1 base and J by 4 bases, leaving 10 bases between them. This CDR3 is CAWSAGDGTEAFF. CDR3 coding DNA: TGTGCCTGGAGTGCAGGGGATGGCACTGAAGCTTTCTTT. Drawing the rest from reference TRBV30 and TRBJ1-1, the complete variable domain is SQTIHQWPATLVQPVGSPLSLECTVEGTSNPNLYWYRQAAGRGLQLLFYSVGIGQISSEVPQNLSASRPQDRQFILSSKKLLLSDSGFYLCAWSAGDGTEAFFGQGTRLTVV.

The chain joins TRBV10-3 to TRBJ1-5, with D possibly TRBD1 on 5 matching bases. Germline V CDR1 and CDR2: ENHRY, SYGVKD. V was trimmed by 11 bases and J by 0 bases, leaving 17 bases between them. The CDR3 length is 15 residues. This CDR3 is CASSRGTNSNQPQHF. The CDR3 DNA sequence: TGTGCCTCGTCGCGGGGGACTAATAGCAATCAGCCCCAGCATTTT.

The CDR3 sequence: CASSREYDTGELFF. Here the CDR3 DNA reads TGCGCCAGCAGCCGGGAGTACGACACCGGGGAGCTGTTTTTT. The J gene is TRBJ2-2, the V gene TRBV23-1; the D gene is possibly TRBD2 (6 bases). TRBV23-1 is reported as an ORF; its role is uncertain. The CDR3 is made up of 14 amino acids. Trimming took off 6 bases at V and 3 bases at J, with 11 bases between the two ends.

The chain is built from TRBV12-5 and TRBJ2-7; 8 bases are shared with TRBD1. CDR3 size: 12 residues. CDR1 is LGHNT and CDR2 is FRNRAP in the germline V gene. V lost 5 bases and J lost 4; bases outside the gene matches: 1. CDR3 residues: CASGDRGYEQYF. CDR3 DNA sequence: TGTGCTAGTGGTGACAGGGGTTACGAGCAGTACTTC.

The chain has TRBV28 and TRBJ1-1; TRBD1 might be the D (5 bases). This CDR3 spans 15 amino acids. Trimming removed 3 bases at V and 1 base at J, with 12 bases between. Per germline, CDR1 MDHEN and CDR2 SYDVKM. This CDR3 is CASSFLRGTNTEAFF. The DNA of the CDR3 is TGTGCCAGCAGTTTCTTGCGGGGCACGAACACTGAAGCTTTCTTT.

The chain is built from TRBV9 and TRBJ2-1, with 8 bases that match TRBD2. The CDR3 contains 15 residues. With V trimmed by 2 bases and J by 1 base, 2 bases remained unmatched. The germline gives CDR1 SGDLS, CDR2 YYNGEE. The CDR3 loop reads CASSVGTRSYNEQFF. DNA of the CDR3: TGTGCCAGCAGCGTTGGGACTAGATCCTACAATGAGCAGTTCTTC.

The CDR3 spells CASSLGLVVDEQFF. CDR3 nucleotides: TGTGCCAGCAGCTTGGGACTAGTAGTGGATGAGCAGTTCTTC. V usage is TRBV5-4 and J usage is TRBJ2-1, with a weak D call TRBD2 (6 bases). Trimming removed 0 bases at V and 8 bases at J, with 12 bases between. In germline, CDR1 is SGHNT, CDR2 YYREEE (reference sequence). There are 14 residues in the CDR3. Full variable domain (remainder filled in from reference TRBV5-4 and TRBJ2-1): ETGVTQSPTHLIKTRGQQVTLRCSSQSGHNTVSWYQQALGQGPQFIFQYYREEENGRGNFPPRFSGLQFPNYSSELNVNALELDDSALYLCASSLGLVVDEQFFGPGTRLTVL.

This chain uses TRBV5-1 with TRBJ1-1; tentative D call: TRBD1 (6 bases). CDR3 length: 15 residues. V was pared by 2 bases and J by 0 bases, with 11 bases between. Germline loops: CDR1 SGHRS, CDR2 YFSETQ. CDR3: CASSFSGQMNTEAFF. The CDR3 DNA follows: TGCGCCAGCAGCTTCTCTGGACAGATGAACACTGAAGCTTTCTTT. Using reference TRBV5-1 and TRBJ1-1 for the parts outside the CDR3, the full variable domain is KAGVTQTPRYLIKTRGQQVTLSCSPISGHRSVSWYQQTPGQGLQFLFEYFSETQRNKGNFPGRFSGRQFSNSRSEMNVSTLELGDSALYLCASSFSGQMNTEAFFGQGTRLTVV.

This chain links TRBV5-1 with TRBJ2-7, with unresolved D. V lost 0 bases, J lost 6 bases, and 4 bases lay in between. There are 11 residues in the CDR3. Germline CDR1 reads SGHRS; CDR2 reads YFSETQ. The DNA for the CDR3 is TGCGCCAGCAGCTTGGGACTCGAGCAGTACTTC. Translating it yields CASSLGLEQYF.

V usage is TRBV16 and J usage is TRBJ2-1; TRBD2 aligns across 9 bases. Looked up from germline, CDR1 is KGHSY and CDR2 is FQNENV. The junction had 2 bases not matched to a gene; V was cut back by 4 bases and J by 4 bases. The CDR3 has 14 residues. CDR3 sequence (DNA): TGTGCCAGCAGCCGAGCGGGAGGTTACAATGAGCAGTTCTTC. It is translated as CASSRAGGYNEQFF. The variable domain in full, completed from reference TRBV16 and TRBJ2-1, reads GEEVAQTPKHLVRGEGQKAKLYCAPIKGHSYVFWYQQVLKNEFKFLISFQNENVFDETGMPKERFSAKCLPNSPCSLEIQATKLEDSAVYFCASSRAGGYNEQFFGPGTRLTVL.

The chain combines TRBV5-6 with TRBJ1-2, with 10 nucleotides matching TRBD1. The CDR3 is 18 amino acids. With V trimmed by 6 bases and J by 4 bases, 18 bases remained unmatched. Germline V gives CDR1 SGHDT, CDR2 YYEEEE. CDR3: CASTWRPGQGLRGYGYTF. The CDR3 DNA reads TGTGCCAGCACTTGGAGGCCGGGACAGGGGCTTCGGGGCTATGGCTACACCTTC.

This sequence joins TRBV7-9 and TRBJ1-1; unclear D gene. This CDR3 has 12 residues. V shed 5 bases and J shed 3 bases, with 7 bases lying between them. CDR1 and CDR2 (germline): SEHNR, FQNEAQ (reference sequence). The CDR3 loop reads CASSRSHTEAFF. The CDR3 DNA reads as TGTGCCAGCAGCCGGAGCCACACTGAAGCTTTCTTT.